The 25 T cell receptor beta chains below come from one sample, sequenced in a study of shared clonotypes between healthy human individuals (TCRdb year 2020). CD8 naive samples consisted of CD45RO-negative cells that were positively selected for CCR7, yielding a CD45RA+CCR7+ population without TemRA cells. The library was generated by the immunoSEQ multiplex PCR assay. TCRdb stores this immuneACCESS table with in-frame sequences only. Part of the clones is absent; in the studies checked, under half of the shortfall reflects unresolved V genes, and no reason is known for the rest. Counted in this sample were under 700,000 clones; around 96% of them appeared once. Clones ranked in the top ten supply approximately 0.12% of the sample. Sequenced sample: naive CD8+ T cells sorted from blood. The cell subset or site label, as the study defines it: CD45RA+CCR7+. These receptors were obtained from a woman aged 30 to 39 in good health.

This chain links TRBV11-2 with TRBJ1-5; TRBD1 aligns across 8 bases. CDR1 SGHAT and CDR2 FQNNGV come from the germline V gene. This CDR3 contains 15 residues. V was pared by 6 bases and J by 7 bases, with 11 bases of the junction left unmatched. The CDR3 sequence is CASRADRGGGQPQHF. The CDR3 coding sequence is TGTGCCAGCAGAGCCGACAGGGGAGGAGGACAGCCCCAGCATTTT. Together with reference TRBV11-2 and TRBJ1-5, the CDR3 gives the full variable domain: EAGVAQSPRYKIIEKRQSVAFWCNPISGHATLYWYQQILGQGPKLLIQFQNNGVVDDSQLPKDRFSAERLKGVDSTLKIQPAKLEDSAVYLCASRADRGGGQPQHFGDGTRLSIL.

This clone was detected only a few times. The CDR3 sequence: CASIGSYNQPQHF. The DNA of the CDR3 is TGTGCCAGTATCGGCAGCTACAATCAGCCCCAGCATTTT. The chain combines TRBV19 with TRBJ1-5; D gene ambiguous. The CDR3 runs 13 residues. V shed 7 bases and J shed 3 bases, with 10 bases lying between them. Looked up from germline, CDR1 is LNHDA and CDR2 is SQIVND (reference sequence).

The genes are TRBV19 and TRBJ2-7, with 8 nucleotides matching TRBD2. Trimming removed 5 bases from V and 4 bases from J; junction bases left unmatched: 19. CDR1 LNHDA and CDR2 SQIVND come from the germline V gene (reference sequence). CDR3 size: 18 residues. DNA for the CDR3: TGTGCCAGTAGTCCAACGGACAGTGCCGGGACTAGGGGTTACGAGCAGTACTTC. Translating it yields CASSPTDSAGTRGYEQYF.

With respect to this clone: This sample also contains other DNA sequences that code for the same CDR3. This sequence joins TRBV28 and TRBJ1-5; no clear D gene. V lost 3 bases and J lost 0, with 6 bases in between. Per the germline V gene, CDR1 is MDHEN and CDR2 is SYDVKM. The CDR3 runs to 14 residues. CDR3 protein: CASSLVYSNQPQHF. In DNA, the CDR3 is TGTGCCAGCAGTTTGGTCTATAGCAATCAGCCCCAGCATTTT.

The V gene is TRBV5-4, the J gene TRBJ1-2; D might be TRBD1 (5 bases). The CDR3 runs 14 residues. Germline V gene lookup returns CDR1 SGHNT and CDR2 YYREEE (reference sequence). Deletions cut 4 bases from V and 3 bases from J, with 13 bases between. The CDR3 reads CASSRGTYDYGYTF. CDR3 bases: TGTGCCAGCAGCCGAGGGACGTATGACTATGGCTACACCTTC.

V gene TRBV19 combines with J gene TRBJ2-7; possibly TRBD2 for D (6 bases). Germline V CDR1 and CDR2: LNHDA, SQIVND (reference sequence). The V and J ends lost 1 base and 2 bases respectively, with 12 bases between them. The CDR3 is made up of 15 amino acids. CDR3 sequence: CASSIGSGVAYEQYF. The CDR3 DNA reads TGTGCCAGTAGTATAGGCTCGGGAGTGGCCTACGAGCAGTACTTC.

The rearrangement uses TRBV7-6 and TRBJ1-4, with a possible D match to TRBD1 (5 bases). V was clipped by 5 bases and J by 2 bases, with 15 bases between them. CDR3 length: 16 amino acids. Germline V gives CDR1 SGHVS, CDR2 FNYEAQ. The CDR3 region has the DNA TGTGCCAGCAGCCCCAGACTACAGGCGACTAATGAAAAACTGTTTTTT. This encodes CASSPRLQATNEKLFF.

The V gene is TRBV4-1, the J gene TRBJ2-2; tentatively, D is TRBD1 (5 bases). CDR1 is MGHRA and CDR2 is YSYEKL in the germline V gene. The CDR3 contains 14 residues. Trimming stripped 1 base from V and 3 bases from J, with 6 bases between. CDR3 sequence (DNA): TGCGCCAGCAGCCAAGGACAGTACACCGGGGAGCTGTTTTTT. Translation: CASSQGQYTGELFF.

This sequence joins TRBV27 and TRBJ1-4, with D perhaps TRBD1 (5 bases). The germline CDR1 and CDR2 sequences are MNHEY and SMNVEV (reference sequence). V shed 3 bases and J shed 5 bases, with 19 bases lying between them. CDR3 length: 17 amino acids. The CDR3: CASSFGAGSSLNEKLFF. CDR3 nucleotides: TGTGCCAGCAGTTTTGGGGCAGGGTCCTCATTAAATGAAAAACTGTTTTTT.

This chain uses TRBV2 with TRBJ2-7, with D possibly being TRBD2 (5 bases). CDR3 size: 17 residues. From germline, CDR1 is SNHLY and CDR2 FYNNEI. V was cut by 2 bases and J by 5 bases, with 22 bases left in between. The chain's CDR3 is CASSEPSGRVLGNEQYF. The DNA for the CDR3 is TGTGCCAGCAGTGAACCGAGCGGCCGTGTCCTAGGGAACGAGCAGTACTTC.

V is TRBV9 and J is TRBJ2-7; D remains ambiguous. With 0 bases removed from V and 6 bases from J, the gap between germline ends came to 7 bases. The CDR3 has 12 amino acids. Germline V gives CDR1 SGDLS, CDR2 YYNGEE. The CDR3 DNA follows: TGTGCCAGCAGCGTAGGGGTAGGCGAGCAGTACTTC. Translation gives CASSVGVGEQYF.

A remark on this clone: At one end the junction does not follow the germline gene, possibly because of a read error. The chain employs TRBV2 and TRBJ1-5; D unclear. CDR3 length equals 14 residues. Germline V CDR1 and CDR2: SNHLY, FYNNEI. CDR3 sequence: CASRQTPSNQPQHF. In DNA, the CDR3 is TGTGCGAGCAGGCAGACTCCTAGCAATCAGCCCCAGCATTTT.

The chain uses TRBV18 and TRBJ2-1; unclear D gene. CDR3 length equals 16 residues. Germline CDR1 and CDR2: KGHSH and LQKENI. Trimming stripped 1 base from V and 5 bases from J, with 15 bases between. In nucleotides, the CDR3 is TGTGCCAGCTCACCACGAGGACCTCCTATGGACAATGAGCAGTTCTTC. It specifies CASSPRGPPMDNEQFF.

V gene TRBV27 combines with J gene TRBJ2-3; a possible D gene is TRBD2 (6 bases). V lost 3 bases and J 0 bases, leaving 19 bases between the germline ends. Looked up from germline, CDR1 is MNHEY and CDR2 is SMNVEV (reference sequence). The CDR3 consists of 18 residues. CDR3 nucleotide sequence: TGTGCCAGCAGTTTTACCCCCCCCGGAGGGGCCAGCACAGATACGCAGTATTTT. This sequence encodes CASSFTPPGGASTDTQYF.

The chain combines TRBV7-9 with TRBJ2-5, with D perhaps matching TRBD1 (5 bases). The end of the DNA fits TRBJ2-7 better, so the J call may be wrong. The CDR3 is made up of 13 amino acids. CDR1 SEHNR and CDR2 FQNEAQ come from the germline V gene (reference sequence). The CDR3 region is CASSLDYRPEQYF. CDR3 nucleotide sequence: TGTGCCAGCAGCTTAGATTACAGGCCCGAGCAGTACTTC.

This chain links TRBV5-6 with TRBJ1-2, with 7 bases that match TRBD1. The CDR3 covers 13 residues. Trimming removed 5 bases from V and 6 bases from J; junction bases left unmatched: 7. CDR1 is SGHDT, CDR2 YYEEEE, per germline. The DNA of the CDR3 is TGTGCCAGCAGGAGCAGGGGGGAGGATGGCTACACCTTC. Translated: CASRSRGEDGYTF.

V and J are TRBV2 and TRBJ2-7; D call uncertain. Trimming stripped 4 bases from V and 0 bases from J, with 13 bases between. The CDR3 covers 15 residues. CDR1 is SNHLY and CDR2 is FYNNEI in the germline V gene. The CDR3 DNA sequence: TGTGCCAGCAGTGCGGAGTTGAGCGCCTCCTACGAGCAGTACTTC. The encoded protein is CASSAELSASYEQYF.

The V gene is TRBV27, the J gene TRBJ2-7, with D perhaps being TRBD1 or TRBD2 (5 bases each). From germline, CDR1 is MNHEY and CDR2 SMNVEV (reference sequence). The germline V and J ends were trimmed by 7 bases and 0 bases, with 10 bases remaining between them. The CDR3 has 13 amino acids. This chain's CDR3 is CASKPGTSYEQYF. CDR3 coding DNA: TGTGCCAGCAAACCCGGGACCTCCTACGAGCAGTACTTC.

V and J are TRBV21-1 and TRBJ2-7; the table's TRBD1 call for D was not verified on the DNA. TRBV21-1 is shown as a pseudogene. This CDR3 has 12 amino acids. The CDR3 spells CASNSQGREQYF. The CDR3 region has the DNA TGTGCCAGCAACTCCCAGGGTCGCGAGCAGTACTTC.

The chain recombines TRBV27 with TRBJ2-1; D is unresolved. The CDR3 is 17 amino acids. Germline V gives CDR1 MNHEY, CDR2 SMNVEV (reference sequence). Trimming pared 6 bases from V and 0 bases from J, leaving 18 bases between. As DNA, the CDR3 is TGTGCCAGCAGCCATCTATATAGTGGGAACTCCTACAATGAGCAGTTCTTC. Amino acid sequence: CASSHLYSGNSYNEQFF.

CDR3 nucleotides: TGTGCCAGCAGCCCCGGGACAGGGGCAGATACGCAGTATTTT. Translation gives CASSPGTGADTQYF. The rearrangement joins TRBV6-5 to TRBJ2-3, with 10 bases aligning to TRBD1. CDR1 and CDR2 (germline): MNHEY, SVGAGI. After removal of 6 bases from V and 4 bases from J, the junction contained 4 bases not matched to a gene. The CDR3 is 14 residues long.

The chain couples TRBV4-1 to TRBJ2-7, with 9 positions matching TRBD2. This CDR3 has 15 amino acids. V shed 0 bases and J 3 bases; nucleotides not matched to a gene: 3. Germline V gene sequence: CDR1 MGHRA, CDR2 YSYEKL. The CDR3 spells CASSQDGTSNYEQYF. The CDR3 DNA reads as TGCGCCAGCAGCCAAGATGGGACTAGCAACTACGAGCAGTACTTC.

The chain employs TRBV5-4 and TRBJ2-7; D unresolved. From germline, CDR1 is SGHNT and CDR2 YYREEE (reference sequence). Trimming removed 0 bases from V and 6 bases from J, with 7 bases in between. This CDR3 region has 12 residues. The DNA for the CDR3 is TGTGCCAGCAGCTTGGTCGCTTCCGAGCAGTACTTC. Translated, it gives CASSLVASEQYF.

The chain employs TRBV7-9 and TRBJ2-7; 10 nucleotides align to TRBD2. This CDR3 has 16 amino acids. V lost 5 bases to trimming and J lost 3 bases; unmatched junction nucleotides: 10. Germline values: CDR1 SEHNR, CDR2 FQNEAQ (reference sequence). CDR3 sequence (DNA): TGTGCCAGCAGCCCCCAAACTAGCGGGATTTTCTACGAGCAGTACTTC. It is translated as CASSPQTSGIFYEQYF.

The gene calls are TRBV27 and TRBJ2-2; no reliable D call. Trimming pared 3 bases from V and 3 bases from J, leaving 14 bases between. CDR1 is MNHEY and CDR2 is SMNVEV in the germline V gene (reference sequence). This CDR3 has 16 residues. DNA for the CDR3: TGTGCCAGCAGTTTTCGGCTGCCTAGGTACACCGGGGAGCTGTTTTTT. Its protein product is CASSFRLPRYTGELFF.